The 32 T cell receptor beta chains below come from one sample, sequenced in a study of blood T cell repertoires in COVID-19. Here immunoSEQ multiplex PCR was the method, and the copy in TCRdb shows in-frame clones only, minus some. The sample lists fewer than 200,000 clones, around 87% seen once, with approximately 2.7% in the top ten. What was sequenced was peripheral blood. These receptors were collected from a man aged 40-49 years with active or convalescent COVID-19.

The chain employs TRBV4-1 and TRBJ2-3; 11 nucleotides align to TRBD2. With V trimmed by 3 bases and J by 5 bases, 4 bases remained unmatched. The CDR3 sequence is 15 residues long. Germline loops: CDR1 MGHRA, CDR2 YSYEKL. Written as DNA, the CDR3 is TGCGCCAGCAGCCATACTAGCGGGGGAAGAGATACGCAGTATTTT. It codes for CASSHTSGGRDTQYF.

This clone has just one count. CDR3 amino acids: CASSATGRSSGNTIYF. CDR3 DNA sequence: TGTGCCAGCAGCGCGACAGGGAGATCGTCTGGAAACACCATATATTTT. The chain has TRBV9 and TRBJ1-3; 7 bases match TRBD1. The V gene's germline CDR1 is SGDLS and CDR2 YYNGEE. J was trimmed by 1 base and V by 3 bases; bases with no gene match: 7. This CDR3 comprises 16 residues.

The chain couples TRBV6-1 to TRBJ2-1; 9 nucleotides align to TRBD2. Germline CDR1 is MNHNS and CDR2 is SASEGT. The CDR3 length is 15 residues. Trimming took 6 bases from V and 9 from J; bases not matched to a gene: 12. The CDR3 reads CASSLKGLAFREQFF. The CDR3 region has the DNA TGTGCCAGCAGCTTAAAGGGACTAGCTTTTCGTGAGCAGTTCTTC.

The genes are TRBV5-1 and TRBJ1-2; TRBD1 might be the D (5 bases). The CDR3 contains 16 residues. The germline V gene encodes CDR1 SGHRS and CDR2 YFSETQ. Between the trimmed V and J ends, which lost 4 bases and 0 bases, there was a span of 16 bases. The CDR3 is CASSLSPGRANYGYTF. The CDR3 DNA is TGCGCCAGCAGCCTATCTCCAGGGCGAGCTAACTATGGCTACACCTTC.

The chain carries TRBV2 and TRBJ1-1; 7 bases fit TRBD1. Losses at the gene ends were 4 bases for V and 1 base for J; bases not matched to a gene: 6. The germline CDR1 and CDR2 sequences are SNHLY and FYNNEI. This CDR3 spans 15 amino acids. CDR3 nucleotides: TGTGCCAGCAGTGGGAGACAGGGTAGGAACACTGAAGCTTTCTTT. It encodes CASSGRQGRNTEAFF.

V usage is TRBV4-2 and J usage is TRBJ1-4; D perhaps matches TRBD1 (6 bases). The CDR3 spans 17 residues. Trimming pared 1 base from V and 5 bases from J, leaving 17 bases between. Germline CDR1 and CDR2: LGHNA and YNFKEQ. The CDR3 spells CASSQAGKGQLNEKLFF. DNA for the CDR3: TGTGCCAGCAGCCAAGCGGGCAAAGGACAGTTGAATGAAAAACTGTTTTTT.

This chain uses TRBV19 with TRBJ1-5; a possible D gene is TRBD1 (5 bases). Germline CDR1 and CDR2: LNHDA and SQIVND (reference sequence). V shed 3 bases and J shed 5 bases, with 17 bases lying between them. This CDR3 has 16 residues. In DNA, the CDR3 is TGTGCCAGTAGTATCTCCGGGGGAGCCATAGATCAGCCCCAGCATTTT. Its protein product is CASSISGGAIDQPQHF.

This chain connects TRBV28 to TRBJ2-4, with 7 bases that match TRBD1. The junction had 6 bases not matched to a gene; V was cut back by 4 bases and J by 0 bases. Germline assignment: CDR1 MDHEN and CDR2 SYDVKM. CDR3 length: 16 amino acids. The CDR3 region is CASSSDRVTAKNIQYF. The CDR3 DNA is TGTGCCAGCAGTTCCGACAGGGTTACAGCCAAAAACATTCAGTACTTC.

The CDR3 here is CASHLGAGGSTDTQYF. DNA of the CDR3: TGTGCCAGCCACTTGGGGGCGGGGGGGAGCACAGATACGCAGTATTTT. This chain joins TRBV7-9 and TRBJ2-3, with 9 positions matching TRBD2. In germline, CDR1 is SEHNR, CDR2 FQNEAQ (reference sequence). CDR3 length: 16 residues. After removal of 8 bases from V and 0 bases from J, the junction contained 9 bases not matched to a gene. Full variable domain (missing parts from reference TRBV7-9 and TRBJ2-3): DTGVSQNPRHKITKRGQNVTFRCDPISEHNRLYWYRQTLGQGPEFLTYFQNEAQLEKSRLLSDRFSAERPKGSFSTLEIQRTEQGDSAMYLCASHLGAGGSTDTQYFGPGTRLTVL.

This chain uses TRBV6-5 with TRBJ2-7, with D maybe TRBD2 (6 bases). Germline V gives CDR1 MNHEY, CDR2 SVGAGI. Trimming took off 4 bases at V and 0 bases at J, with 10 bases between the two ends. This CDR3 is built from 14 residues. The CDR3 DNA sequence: TGTGCCAGCAGTTTGGGACTCCACTCCTACGAGCAGTACTTC. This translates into CASSLGLHSYEQYF.

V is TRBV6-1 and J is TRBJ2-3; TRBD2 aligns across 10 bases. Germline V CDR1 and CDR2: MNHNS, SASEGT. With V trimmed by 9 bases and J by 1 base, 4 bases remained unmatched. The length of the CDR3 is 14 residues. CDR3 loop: CASILAGGTDTQYF. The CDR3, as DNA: TGTGCCAGTATTCTAGCGGGGGGCACAGATACGCAGTATTTT.

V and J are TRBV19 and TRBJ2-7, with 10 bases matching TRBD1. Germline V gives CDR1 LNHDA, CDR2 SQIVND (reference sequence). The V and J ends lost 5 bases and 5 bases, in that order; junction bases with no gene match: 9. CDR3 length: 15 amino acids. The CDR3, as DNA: TGTGCCAGTAGTCGGACGGGACAGGGGTTCGACGAGCAGTACTTC. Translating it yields CASSRTGQGFDEQYF.

CDR3 region: CASSYGGDYSNQPQHF. The CDR3 DNA reads as TGTGCCAGCAGTTACGGGGGGGACTATAGCAATCAGCCCCAGCATTTT. V and J are TRBV6-5 and TRBJ1-5; TRBD1 might be the D (5 bases). Germline V gene sequence: CDR1 MNHEY, CDR2 SVGAGI. V lost 2 bases to trimming and J lost 0 bases, with 11 bases between them. This CDR3 spans 16 amino acids.

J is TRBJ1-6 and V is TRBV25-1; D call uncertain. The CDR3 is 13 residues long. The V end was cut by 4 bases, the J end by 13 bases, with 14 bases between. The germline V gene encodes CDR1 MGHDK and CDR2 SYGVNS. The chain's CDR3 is CASSGHLLSPLHF. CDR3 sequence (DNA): TGTGCCAGCAGTGGACATCTCCTTTCGCCCCTCCACTTT.

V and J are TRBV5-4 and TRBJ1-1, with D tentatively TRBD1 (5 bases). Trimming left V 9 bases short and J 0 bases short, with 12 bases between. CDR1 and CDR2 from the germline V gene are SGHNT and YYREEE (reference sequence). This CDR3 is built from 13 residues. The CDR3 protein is CAMGRGVNTEAFF. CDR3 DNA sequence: TGTGCCATGGGGCGGGGTGTGAACACTGAAGCTTTCTTT.

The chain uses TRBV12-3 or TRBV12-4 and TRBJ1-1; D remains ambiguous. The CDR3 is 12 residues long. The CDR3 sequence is CGSQKGRTEAFF. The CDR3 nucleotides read TGTGGTTCCCAGAAAGGGAGGACTGAAGCTTTCTTT.

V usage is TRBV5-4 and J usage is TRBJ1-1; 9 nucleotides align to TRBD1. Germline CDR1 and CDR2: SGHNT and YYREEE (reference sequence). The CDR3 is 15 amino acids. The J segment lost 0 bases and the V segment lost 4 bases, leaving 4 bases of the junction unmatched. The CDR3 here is CASSRRDRVNTEAFF. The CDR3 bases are TGTGCCAGCAGCCGCCGGGACAGGGTGAACACTGAAGCTTTCTTT.

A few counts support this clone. The CDR3, as DNA: TGCGCCAGCAGCTTGAGACTAGACACCGGGGAGCTGTTTTTT. It codes for CASSLRLDTGELFF. The genes are TRBV5-1 and TRBJ2-2, with D perhaps TRBD2 (6 bases). The germline CDR1 and CDR2 sequences are SGHRS and YFSETQ. V was clipped by 1 base and J by 3 bases, with 7 bases between them. This CDR3 region has 14 residues. The full variable domain, rest sourced from reference TRBV5-1 and TRBJ2-2, is KAGVTQTPRYLIKTRGQQVTLSCSPISGHRSVSWYQQTPGQGLQFLFEYFSETQRNKGNFPGRFSGRQFSNSRSEMNVSTLELGDSALYLCASSLRLDTGELFFGEGSRLTVL.

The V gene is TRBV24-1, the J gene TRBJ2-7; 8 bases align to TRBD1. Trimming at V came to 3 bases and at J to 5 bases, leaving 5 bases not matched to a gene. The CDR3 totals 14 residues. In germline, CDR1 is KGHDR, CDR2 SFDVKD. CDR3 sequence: CATSDPGQGDEQYF. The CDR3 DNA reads TGTGCCACCAGTGATCCAGGACAGGGAGACGAGCAGTACTTC.

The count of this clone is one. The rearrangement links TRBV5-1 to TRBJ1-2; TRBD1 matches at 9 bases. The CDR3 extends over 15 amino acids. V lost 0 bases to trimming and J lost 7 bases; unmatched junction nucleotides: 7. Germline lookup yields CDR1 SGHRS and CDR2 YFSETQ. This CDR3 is CASSLGSGTGIGYTF. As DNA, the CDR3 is TGCGCCAGCAGCTTGGGCTCCGGGACAGGGATTGGCTACACCTTC. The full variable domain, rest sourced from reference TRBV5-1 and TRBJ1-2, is KAGVTQTPRYLIKTRGQQVTLSCSPISGHRSVSWYQQTPGQGLQFLFEYFSETQRNKGNFPGRFSGRQFSNSRSEMNVSTLELGDSALYLCASSLGSGTGIGYTFGSGTRLTVV.

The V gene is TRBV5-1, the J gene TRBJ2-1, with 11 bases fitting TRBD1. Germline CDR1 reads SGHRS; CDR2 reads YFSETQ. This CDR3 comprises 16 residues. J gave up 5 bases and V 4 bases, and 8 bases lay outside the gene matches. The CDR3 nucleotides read TGCGCCAGCAGCCCACTCGGACAGGGGGCTAACAATGAGCAGTTCTTC. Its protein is CASSPLGQGANNEQFF.

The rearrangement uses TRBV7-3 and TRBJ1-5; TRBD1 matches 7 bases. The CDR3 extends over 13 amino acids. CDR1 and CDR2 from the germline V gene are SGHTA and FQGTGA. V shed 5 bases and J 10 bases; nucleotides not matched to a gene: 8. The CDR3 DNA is TGTGCCAGCAGCCCAGAACAGGGGTCCCCCCAGCATTTT. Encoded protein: CASSPEQGSPQHF. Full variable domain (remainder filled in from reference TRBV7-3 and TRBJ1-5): GAGVSQTPSNKVTEKGKYVELRCDPISGHTALYWYRQSLGQGPEFLIYFQGTGAADDSGLPNDRFFAVRPEGSVSTLKIQRTERGDSAVYLCASSPEQGSPQHFGDGTRLSIL.

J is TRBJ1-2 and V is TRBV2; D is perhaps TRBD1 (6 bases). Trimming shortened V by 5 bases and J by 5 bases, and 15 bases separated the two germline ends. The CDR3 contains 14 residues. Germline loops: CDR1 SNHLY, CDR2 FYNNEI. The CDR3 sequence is CASSNRGAGYGYTF. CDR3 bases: TGTGCCAGCAGTAACCGGGGGGCCGGATATGGCTACACCTTC.

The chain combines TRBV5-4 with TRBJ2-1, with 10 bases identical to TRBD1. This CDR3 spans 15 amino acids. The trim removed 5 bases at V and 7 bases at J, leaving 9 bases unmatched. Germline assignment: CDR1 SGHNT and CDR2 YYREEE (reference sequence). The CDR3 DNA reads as TGTGCCAGCAGGCCCGGGACAGGGGTGCGGAATGAGCAGTTCTTC. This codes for CASRPGTGVRNEQFF. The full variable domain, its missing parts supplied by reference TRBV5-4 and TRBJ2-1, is ETGVTQSPTHLIKTRGQQVTLRCSSQSGHNTVSWYQQALGQGPQFIFQYYREEENGRGNFPPRFSGLQFPNYSSELNVNALELDDSALYLCASRPGTGVRNEQFFGPGTRLTVL.

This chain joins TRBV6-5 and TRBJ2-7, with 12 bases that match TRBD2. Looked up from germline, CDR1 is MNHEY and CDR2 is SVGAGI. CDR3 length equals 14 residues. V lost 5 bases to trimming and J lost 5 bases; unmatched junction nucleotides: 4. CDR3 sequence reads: CASSRLAGEDEQYF. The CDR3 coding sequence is TGTGCCAGCAGTCGACTAGCGGGGGAGGACGAGCAGTACTTC.

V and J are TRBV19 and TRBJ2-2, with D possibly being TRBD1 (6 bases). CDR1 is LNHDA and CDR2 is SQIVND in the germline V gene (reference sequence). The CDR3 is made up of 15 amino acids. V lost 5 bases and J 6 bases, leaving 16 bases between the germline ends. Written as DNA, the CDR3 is TGTGCCAGTAGTCAGCGACAGGTTTCGGCCGGGGAGCTGTTTTTT. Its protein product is CASSQRQVSAGELFF.

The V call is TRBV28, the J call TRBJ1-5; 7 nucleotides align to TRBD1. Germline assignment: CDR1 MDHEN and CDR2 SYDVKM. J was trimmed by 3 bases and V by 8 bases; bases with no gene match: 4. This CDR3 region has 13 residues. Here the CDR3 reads CASRQGINQPQHF. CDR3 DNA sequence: TGTGCCAGCCGACAGGGAATCAATCAGCCCCAGCATTTT. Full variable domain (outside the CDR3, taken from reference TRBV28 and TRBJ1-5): DVKVTQSSRYLVKRTGEKVFLECVQDMDHENMFWYRQDPGLGLRLIYFSYDVKMKEKGDIPEGYSVSREKKERFSLILESASTNQTSMYLCASRQGINQPQHFGDGTRLSIL.

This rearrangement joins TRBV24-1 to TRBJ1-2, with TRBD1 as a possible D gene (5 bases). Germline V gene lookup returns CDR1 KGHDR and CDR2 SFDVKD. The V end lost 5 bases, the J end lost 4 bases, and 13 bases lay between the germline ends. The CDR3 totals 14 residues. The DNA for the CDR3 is TGTGCCACCAGTGCTGCGGGACGTGGCTATGGCTACACCTTC. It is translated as CATSAAGRGYGYTF.

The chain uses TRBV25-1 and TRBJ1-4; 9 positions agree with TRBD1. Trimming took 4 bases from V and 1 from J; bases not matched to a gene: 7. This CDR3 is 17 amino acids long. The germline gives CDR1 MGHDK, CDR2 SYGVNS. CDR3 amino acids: CASSGWTGAVTNEKLFF. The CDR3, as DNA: TGTGCCAGCAGTGGGTGGACAGGGGCTGTAACTAATGAAAAACTGTTTTTT.

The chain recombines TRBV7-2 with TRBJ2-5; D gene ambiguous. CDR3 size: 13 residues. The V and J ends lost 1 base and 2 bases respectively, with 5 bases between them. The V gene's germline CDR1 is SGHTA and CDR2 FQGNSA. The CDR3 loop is CASSLGSQETQYF. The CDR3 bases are TGTGCCAGCAGCTTAGGGAGTCAAGAGACCCAGTACTTC.

This chain's CDR3 is CASSESRLSDSPLHF. The CDR3 coding sequence is TGTGCCAGCAGTGAAAGTAGACTCAGTGATTCACCCCTCCACTTT. The V gene is TRBV2, the J gene TRBJ1-6; D gene ambiguous. V gave up 2 bases and J gave up 8 bases, with 13 bases separating them. Germline-derived CDR1 and CDR2 are SNHLY and FYNNEI. This CDR3 is 15 amino acids long.

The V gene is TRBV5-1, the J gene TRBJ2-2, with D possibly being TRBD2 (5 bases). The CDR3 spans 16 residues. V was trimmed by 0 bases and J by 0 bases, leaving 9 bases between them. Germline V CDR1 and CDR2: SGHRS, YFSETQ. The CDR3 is CASSLAPGTNTGELFF. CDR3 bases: TGCGCCAGCAGCTTGGCTCCGGGAACGAACACCGGGGAGCTGTTTTTT.